The TCR beta chain described here comes from a study of blood T cell repertoires in COVID-19. Study-wide background: Material from acute and convalescent COVID-19 was sourced from the United States, Italy and Spain. T cells, B-cell-depleted T cells, or PBMCs supplied cDNA or gDNA.

Clones were sequenced by immunoSEQ multiplex PCR, and TCRdb holds only the in-frame ones, with some missing. Of 25,000 to 35,000 clones in the sample, less than 90% were seen once. This CDR3 is 17 amino acids long. The germline V gene has CDR1 SGHVS and CDR2 FNYEAQ. V lost 2 bases and J lost 6; bases outside the gene matches: 10. Sequences were obtained from peripheral blood. The V and J genes are TRBV7-6 and TRBJ2-2; 9 nucleotides match TRBD1. This TCR came from a human donor with active COVID-19. The donor label of this sample is uncertain. CDR3 bases: TGTGCCAGCAGCTTATTTGATCCGGGACAGGGCGCCGGGGAGCTGTTTTTT. It encodes CASSLFDPGQGAGELFF.